These 6 T cell receptor beta chains share one sample of origin, sequenced in a study of early T cells in non-severe SARS-CoV-2 infection (dated by TCRdb to 2020 to 2022). The method behind the library was 5' RACE. The sequencing machine was a NextSeq 500. TCRdb itself trimmed the public reads at Q25 with fastp, ran MiXCR and retained productive beta chains. Records with the same CDR3 protein are collapsed into one entry carrying the most frequent genes and DNA. The sample table shows approximately 70,000 distinct CDR3 sequences, and around 5% are seen once. The ten largest clones capture under 8% of the sample. Sequencing was performed on whole blood, taken at baseline. These receptors were collected from an adult who was a healthcare worker with PCR-confirmed SARS-CoV-2 infection or an uninfected control (not recorded which).

This clonotype came up many times. This chain connects TRBV7-9 to TRBJ2-1; 12 nucleotides agree with TRBD2. CDR3 size: 16 residues. CDR1 SEHNR and CDR2 FQNEAQ come from the germline V gene (reference sequence). V lost 5 bases and J lost 2; bases outside the gene matches: 4. As DNA, the CDR3 is TGTGCCAGCAGCCCACTAGCGGGAGGACCCTACAATGAGCAGTTCTTC. Encoded protein: CASSPLAGGPYNEQFF.

At least ten counts were recorded for this clonotype. V usage is TRBV25-1 and J usage is TRBJ1-3; D not certain. Germline CDR1 reads MGHDK; CDR2 reads SYGVNS. V lost 3 bases, J lost 2 bases, and 11 bases lay in between. The CDR3 consists of 15 residues. CDR3 sequence reads: CASSDVGDTGNTIYF. The CDR3 coding sequence is TGTGCCAGCAGTGATGTCGGGGATACTGGAAACACCATATATTTT.

This clonotype was seen at least ten times. The V and J genes are TRBV6-2 or TRBV6-3 and TRBJ2-2, with TRBD1 as a possible D gene (5 bases). V was trimmed by 2 bases and J by 8 bases, leaving 15 bases between them. Looked up from germline, CDR1 is MNHEY and CDR2 is SVGEGT. The CDR3 extends over 15 amino acids. CDR3 amino acids: CASSYPTGLVGELFF. The CDR3 coding sequence is TGTGCCAGCAGTTACCCTACAGGCCTGGTTGGGGAGCTGTTTTTT.

This clonotype was recorded at least ten times. The V call is TRBV4-1, the J call TRBJ2-7; TRBD1 aligns across 7 bases. The junction had 7 bases not matched to a gene; V was cut back by 3 bases and J by 2 bases. This CDR3 is built from 15 residues. Germline V gene sequence: CDR1 MGHRA, CDR2 YSYEKL. This CDR3 reads CASSQERQGAYEQYF. The CDR3 DNA follows: TGCGCCAGCAGCCAGGAAAGACAGGGAGCCTACGAGCAGTACTTC.

This clonotype was recorded many times. The chain links TRBV20-1 to TRBJ2-3, with 10 bases aligning to TRBD2. Germline lookup yields CDR1 DFQATT and CDR2 SNEGSKA (reference sequence). The CDR3 is 15 amino acids. Trimming at V came to 6 bases and at J to 2 bases, leaving 8 bases not matched to a gene. The DNA of the CDR3 is TGCAGTGCCGCAACAGCGGGGGGGTTCACAGATACGCAGTATTTT. It specifies CSAATAGGFTDTQYF.

This chain connects TRBV19 to TRBJ2-7, with a tentative D call TRBD1 (6 bases). V gave up 5 bases and J gave up 0 bases, with 14 bases separating them. There are 15 residues in the CDR3. From germline, CDR1 is LNHDA and CDR2 SQIVND (reference sequence). CDR3 nucleotide sequence: TGTGCCAGTAGTCCCGGACAGTTAAGCTCCTACGAGCAGTACTTC. Amino acid sequence: CASSPGQLSSYEQYF.